This TCR beta chain was sequenced during a study of vaccination and CD4 T cells after COVID-19. Study-wide background: Control cultures were supplied with a CEFX pool, an HIV-1 Nef pool, or no peptide at all.

The CDR3 totals 13 residues. The V end lost 3 bases, the J end lost 4 bases, and 10 bases lay between the germline ends. Per the germline V gene, CDR1 is DFQATT and CDR2 is SNEGSKA (reference sequence). Cultured CD4+ T cell DNA underwent sequencing with the Oncomine TCR Beta short-read assay. The genomic DNA was obtained from cultured CD4+ T cells by extraction with the QIAamp micro DNA kit. TCRdb called the PCR reads again in MiXCR, with one record for every CDR3 protein. The sample has fewer than 7,500 distinct CDR3 sequences; around 30% are singletons. The treatment: approximately nine-day PBMC culture with coronavirus spike peptide pools or control peptides (ViraFEST assay). Before the COVID-19 pandemic (2011-2018), CD4+ T cells were obtained from the unexposed donor. Antigen-specific T cells were expanded with peptide pools by ViraFEST, and TCRs were then sequenced. This clonotype was recorded a few times. Its antigen is not known.

The chain carries TRBV20-1 and TRBJ2-1; D call uncertain. This receptor was taken from a human donor in good health. Input material: CD4+ T cells from blood, cultured in vitro. In nucleotides, the CDR3 is TGCAGTGCTAGCCCCGACGGGTACAATGAGCAGTTCTTC. Translated: CSASPDGYNEQFF.